The rows below give T cell receptor beta chains drawn from one sample of a study of blood T cell repertoires in COVID-19. Generated by immunoSEQ multiplex PCR, the TCRdb table keeps only in-frame clones and is missing some. The data contain fewer than 300,000 clones, approximately 88% of them singletons. Sequences were obtained from PBMCs or T cells enriched from blood (not recorded which). The receptors here all came from a woman aged 40 to 55 with acute COVID-19. Each CDR3 is given with its conserved first and last residue. Each record gives: V gene, D gene, J gene, clone size, CDR3 DNA, CDR3 protein. D genes are given only for firm matches. A clone size is listed for some rows: how often the clone was seen (once, few, many), or a class if it is expanded.

TRBV19	-	TRBJ2-1	-	TGTGCCAGTAGTATCGGACTCTACAATGAGCAGTTCTTC	CASSIGLYNEQFF
TRBV7-6	-	TRBJ2-7	-	TGTGCCAGCAGCTTGGCCCCGGAGGGCTCCTACGAGCAGTACTTC	CASSLAPEGSYEQYF
TRBV28	-	TRBJ1-3	-	TGTGCCAGCAGTCTTACGGCAGGGGTTGGCACCATATATTTT	CASSLTAGVGTIYF
TRBV2	-	TRBJ1-1	-	TGTGCCAGCAGTCGACCTTCGGGGGGCTTGAACACTGAAGCTTTCTTT	CASSRPSGGLNTEAFF
TRBV5-1	-	TRBJ2-5	-	TGCGCCAGCAGCTTGTCTGCTAGCGTCCCTGAGACCCAGTACTTC	CASSLSASVPETQYF
TRBV29-1	-	TRBJ1-1	-	TGCAGCTCTCATCTGGACAGTGAAGCTTTCTTT	CSSHLDSEAFF
TRBV6-2/TRBV6-3	-	TRBJ2-1	-	TGTGCCAGCAGTAAAGTCGGCGGGAAAATTAATGAGCAGTTCTTC	CASSKVGGKINEQFF
TRBV18	TRBD1	TRBJ1-4	-	TGTGCCAGCTCACTCCCCGGGACAGGGCTAAATCTCGGGGGTGAAAAACTGTTTTTT	CASSLPGTGLNLGGEKLFF
TRBV28	TRBD2	TRBJ2-1	few	TGTGCCAGCAGTGATAGCGGGAGATTTGGCAATGAGCAGTTCTTC	CASSDSGRFGNEQFF
TRBV28	-	TRBJ2-7	-	TGTGCCAGCAGTTTTTCCCGGGAGCAGTACTTC	CASSFSREQYF
TRBV3-1/TRBV3-2	-	TRBJ1-5	-	TGTGCCAGCAGCCAAGACCAGGGCAGGAATCAGCCCCAGCATTTT	CASSQDQGRNQPQHF
TRBV18	TRBD1	TRBJ1-1	-	TGTGCCAGCTCACCGGACAGGGTTCGGATCACTGAAGCTTTCTTT	CASSPDRVRITEAFF
TRBV4-1	-	TRBJ1-6	-	TGCGCCAGCAGCCCTAGCTACGGAGTCCTCCACTTT	CASSPSYGVLHF
TRBV7-2	TRBD1	TRBJ1-3	-	TGTGCCAGCAGGGACAGGGGATCTGGAAACACCATATATTTT	CASRDRGSGNTIYF
TRBV18	TRBD1	TRBJ1-1	-	TGTGCCAGCTCCCAACAGGGGTCTAAACACACTGAAGCTTTCTTT	CASSQQGSKHTEAFF
TRBV27	TRBD1	TRBJ2-2	-	TGTGCCAGCCGGACAGGCCGGACCGGGGAGCTGTTTTTT	CASRTGRTGELFF
TRBV7-9	-	TRBJ1-2	few	TGTGCCAGCAGCTACGACTCCAACTATGGCTACACCTTC	CASSYDSNYGYTF
TRBV5-1	TRBD1	TRBJ1-3	-	TGCGCCAGCAGCGCCCGGACAGGGTCTGGAAACACCATATATTTT	CASSARTGSGNTIYF
TRBV5-6	-	TRBJ1-1	-	TGTGCCAGCAGCAGCAGGGGTCGGGACACTGAAGCTTTCTTT	CASSSRGRDTEAFF
TRBV10-3	TRBD2	TRBJ2-3	-	TGTGCCATCAGTGAGGGACTAGCGGGGGTCACAGATACGCAGTATTTT	CAISEGLAGVTDTQYF
TRBV11-2	TRBD2	TRBJ2-5	-	TGTGCCAGCAGCTCCCGGGTAGCGGGAGGAGTGGAGACCCAGTACTTC	CASSSRVAGGVETQYF
TRBV5-1	-	TRBJ2-7	-	TGCGCCAGCAGCTTCGCAGGAACCTACGAGCAGTACTTC	CASSFAGTYEQYF
TRBV19	TRBD1	TRBJ1-6	-	TGTGCCAGCAGGGGGCCCCGCGGTTCACCCCTCCACTTT	CASRGPRGSPLHF
TRBV9	TRBD1	TRBJ2-5	-	TGTGCCAGCAGCTCTGGACAGGGGGTTCTTCAAGAGACCCAGTACTTC	CASSSGQGVLQETQYF
TRBV19	TRBD2	TRBJ2-7	-	TGTGCCAGTAGTCCAATAGCGGGCCGCTACTACGAGCAGTACTTC	CASSPIAGRYYEQYF
TRBV20-1	TRBD2	TRBJ2-1	once	TGCAGTGCTAGTCGACTAGCGGGAGCAGATCGCCGGGCTTTTCAGTTCTTC	CSASRLAGADRRAFQFF
TRBV19	-	TRBJ2-6	-	TGTGCCAGTATTGACTTCTCTGGGGCCAACGTCCTGACTTTC	CASIDFSGANVLTF
TRBV24-1	TRBD2	TRBJ2-7	-	TGTGCCACCAGTGACCCGGGACTAGCGGCCGAGCAGTACTTC	CATSDPGLAAEQYF
TRBV5-4	-	TRBJ2-5	once	TGTGCCAGCAGCTTGGAGCTAGCGACCCAGTACTTC	CASSLELATQYF
TRBV9	-	TRBJ1-3	once	TGTGCCAGCAGCACCAGTGACACCATATATTTT	CASSTSDTIYF
TRBV24-1	-	TRBJ1-2	once	TGTGCCACCAGTGATTTGGGACAAACTAACTATGGCTACACCTTC	CATSDLGQTNYGYTF
TRBV6-5	-	TRBJ2-1	-	TGTGCCACACTCGGGAGCTCCTACAATGAGCAGTTCTTC	CATLGSSYNEQFF
TRBV5-1	-	TRBJ1-1	-	TGCGCCAGCAGCGCCGGGGAGACTGAAGCTTTCTTT	CASSAGETEAFF
TRBV6-5	TRBD1	TRBJ1-2	-	TGTGCCAGTAGGACAGGGCTCCTTTATGGCTACACCTTC	CASRTGLLYGYTF